This TCR beta chain was found in a study of Ad26.COV2.S vaccination and SARS-CoV-2 variants. The CDR3 loop spans 15 amino acids. After removal of 6 bases from V and 3 bases from J, the junction contained 8 bases not matched to a gene. Germline lookup yields CDR1 SGHVS and CDR2 FQNEAQ. Here immunoSEQ multiplex PCR was the method, and the copy in TCRdb shows in-frame clones only, minus some. The table has more than 400,000 clones, 92% seen once; the top ten hold around 1.7%. The treatment is: roughly 20 received Ad26.COV2.S at low or high dose, single or two shots; several received placebo; per-sample allocation not given. Vaccine and placebo recipients were sampled on day 63 after the first injection.

The sequence came from a person aged 18-65 years who received the Ad26.COV2.S COVID-19 vaccine or a placebo. This chain uses TRBV7-8 with TRBJ2-1; 7 bases align to TRBD1. Material: peripheral blood, obtained in a trial of Ad26.COV2.S vaccine versus placebo. CDR3 sequence: CASSYDRANYNEQFF. The CDR3 DNA reads as TGTGCCAGCAGTTACGACAGGGCGAACTACAATGAGCAGTTCTTC.